The T cell receptor (beta chain) described here comes from a study of T-cell memory formation after mild COVID-19. Germline V gene data show CDR1 as MNHEY and CDR2 as SVGEGT. The CDR3 is 13 amino acids. V lost 4 bases to trimming and J lost 2 bases, with 7 bases between them. Via MiXCR, TCRdb re-called the 5' RACE reads, giving one row per CDR3 protein. The sample contains around 200,000 distinct CDR3 sequences, around 18% of which appear only once. Regarding this clonotype: Its target is unknown.

General study findings and limits: Memory cells collected pre-infection included some clones that later responded, suggesting cross-reactive memory joined. A balance of CD4 and CD8 characterized clones contracting day 15 to 85, whereas later expanders leaned CD4+. Second-wave clones with a day 37 peak had unconfirmed SARS-CoV-2 specificity.

This TCR came from a man aged 18 to 30 who had mild COVID-19 (a few samples of this study predate the infection). Cell type and time point are not known. The chain joins TRBV6-2 or TRBV6-3 to TRBJ2-3; D is unresolved. Sequencing input: PBMCs or a T cell subset sorted from them (not recorded which). The chain's CDR3 is CASSSAFTDTQYF. CDR3 coding DNA: TGTGCCAGCAGTTCAGCTTTCACAGATACGCAGTATTTT.